This TCR beta chain was captured by sequencing in a study of blood T cells in healthy people across ages. This clonotype has ten or more counts. Its antigen is unidentified. Primed by a sample-barcoded 5' primer and a J-beta primer mix, a second PCR proceeded for roughly 6 to 12 cycles. Every individual sample yielded 2.5 million or more paired-end reads (each containing CDR3). From the 5' RACE reads, TCRdb called clonotypes with MiXCR, one entry per CDR3 protein. Among some 790,000 distinct CDR3 sequences, about 28% were seen once, and the ten largest hold around 15%. Whole-study results and caveats: TCR beta diversity correlated strongly with naive T cell percentage. Long-lived and aged donors differed, with more naive CD4+ cells and higher diversity in the long-lived.

There are 12 residues in the CDR3. CDR1 SGHAT and CDR2 FQNNGV come from the germline V gene. Trimming removed 5 bases from V and 4 bases from J, with 8 bases in between. V is TRBV11-2 and J is TRBJ1-2; D is ambiguous. This receptor was taken from a woman of 80 years or more in good health. Sequencing input: blood. The CDR3 region is CASSGITYGYTF. The CDR3 bases are TGTGCCAGCAGCGGGATAACCTATGGCTACACCTTC.